The 32 T cell receptor beta chains below come from one sample, sequenced in a study of cytomegalovirus exposure and HLA in healthy donors. The study ran its PCR with 60 Vbeta and 13 Jbeta primers. Repertoires were generated with immunoSEQ multiplex PCR, while TCRdb's copy carries only in-frame clones and drops some. The sample has around 110,000 clones, 80% to 85% seen once. Sequencing was done on a sample of PBMCs. These receptors were obtained from a man between 25 and 39 years old in good health and CMV-seronegative.

Here the CDR3 reads CASSIGAVNTEAFF. CDR3 sequence (DNA): TGTGCCAGTAGTATAGGGGCAGTGAACACTGAAGCTTTCTTT. The rearrangement links TRBV19 to TRBJ1-1; D is uncertain. Germline assignment: CDR1 LNHDA and CDR2 SQIVND (reference sequence). This CDR3 spans 14 amino acids. The germline V and J ends were trimmed by 1 base and 0 bases, with 6 bases remaining between them.

J is TRBJ2-1 and V is TRBV9; 7 nucleotides line up with TRBD1. V lost 0 bases to trimming and J lost 8 bases; unmatched junction nucleotides: 8. Per germline, CDR1 SGDLS and CDR2 YYNGEE. The CDR3 is 15 residues long. CDR3 region: CASSVAGGVLDEQFF. The CDR3 DNA is TGTGCCAGCAGCGTAGCAGGGGGTGTTCTCGATGAGCAGTTCTTC.

V and J are TRBV19 and TRBJ2-6, with D maybe TRBD2 (6 bases). The V gene's germline CDR1 is LNHDA and CDR2 SQIVND (reference sequence). V was trimmed by 5 bases and J by 0 bases, leaving 17 bases between them. The CDR3 covers 18 residues. The CDR3 DNA sequence: TGTGCCAGTAGTGCTCGTGCCGGAGGGGTCTCTGGGGCCAACGTCCTGACTTTC. It yields the protein CASSARAGGVSGANVLTF. The whole variable domain, filled in from reference TRBV19 and TRBJ2-6, reads DGGITQSPKYLFRKEGQNVTLSCEQNLNHDAMYWYRQDPGQGLRLIYYSQIVNDFQKGDIAEGYSVSREKKESFPLTVTSAQKNPTAFYLCASSARAGGVSGANVLTFGAGSRLTVL.

This clone came up a few times. The rearrangement links TRBV18 to TRBJ1-2, with 7 bases identical to TRBD1. The CDR3 is 14 residues long. Germline assignment: CDR1 KGHSH and CDR2 LQKENI. Trimming took 3 bases from V and 1 from J; bases not matched to a gene: 2. Here the CDR3 DNA reads TGTGCCAGCTCACCTGGACAGGATAACTATGGCTACACCTTC. As protein: CASSPGQDNYGYTF.

This clone was recorded a few times. The chain uses TRBV11-2 and TRBJ1-1; D is undetermined. Trimming stripped 2 bases from V and 4 bases from J, with 5 bases between. The CDR3 is 12 residues long. Germline lookup yields CDR1 SGHAT and CDR2 FQNNGV. The CDR3 bases are TGTGCCAGCAGCTTATCGGGCACTGAAGCTTTCTTT. This translates into CASSLSGTEAFF.

V is TRBV12-5 and J is TRBJ2-1; weak D call: TRBD1 (5 bases). CDR3 size: 14 residues. V was clipped by 6 bases and J by 0 bases, with 9 bases between them. The V gene's germline CDR1 is LGHNT and CDR2 FRNRAP. The CDR3 nucleotides are TGTGCTAGTGGAGGGGAAAGCTCCTACAATGAGCAGTTCTTC. Its protein product is CASGGESSYNEQFF.

The V call is TRBV28, the J call TRBJ2-7, with a tentative D call TRBD1 (5 bases). The CDR3 length is 14 residues. V was clipped by 1 base and J by 3 bases, with 10 bases between them. Looked up from germline, CDR1 is MDHEN and CDR2 is SYDVKM. CDR3 nucleotide sequence: TGTGCCAGCAGTTTATCTGTCAGGGACTACGAGCAGTACTTC. It codes for CASSLSVRDYEQYF.

This chain uses TRBV5-1 with TRBJ1-3; tentative D call: TRBD1 (6 bases). The CDR3 is made up of 14 amino acids. V was shortened by 0 bases and J by 2 bases, with 6 bases between the two germline ends. CDR1 is SGHRS and CDR2 is YFSETQ in the germline V gene. CDR3 nucleotides: TGCGCCAGCAGCTTGGACAGGGCTGGAAACACCATATATTTT. Amino acids: CASSLDRAGNTIYF. The entire variable domain, with the rest obtained from reference TRBV5-1 and TRBJ1-3, is as follows: KAGVTQTPRYLIKTRGQQVTLSCSPISGHRSVSWYQQTPGQGLQFLFEYFSETQRNKGNFPGRFSGRQFSNSRSEMNVSTLELGDSALYLCASSLDRAGNTIYFGEGSWLTVV.

This rearrangement joins TRBV19 to TRBJ1-1; possible D gene TRBD1, 5 bases. The germline V gene encodes CDR1 LNHDA and CDR2 SQIVND (reference sequence). V was pared by 9 bases and J by 5 bases, with 22 bases between. This CDR3 spans 15 amino acids. The CDR3 coding sequence is TGTGCCAGCAAACAAATCGACAGACGGAGAACTGAAGCTTTCTTT. Residues: CASKQIDRRRTEAFF.

This chain connects TRBV6-1 to TRBJ2-3; TRBD2 agrees at 9 bases. Trimming took 0 bases from V and 3 from J; bases not matched to a gene: 13. Per germline, CDR1 MNHNS and CDR2 SASEGT. The CDR3 is 19 residues long. The CDR3 is CASSEAVRWGAGGTDTQYF. CDR3 nucleotide sequence: TGTGCCAGCAGTGAAGCGGTACGGTGGGGAGCGGGGGGAACAGATACGCAGTATTTT.

This clone was picked up one time. The rearrangement uses TRBV11-3 and TRBJ2-1; D may be TRBD1 (5 bases). The CDR3 consists of 16 residues. V gave up 5 bases and J gave up 5 bases, with 19 bases separating them. Germline CDR1 and CDR2: SGHNT and YENEEA. In nucleotides, the CDR3 is TGTGCCAGCAGCGGGGCCCACGCCTTAGGGGACAATGAGCAGTTCTTC. Protein product: CASSGAHALGDNEQFF.

The chain carries TRBV5-1 and TRBJ2-5, with TRBD1 identical over 9 bases. The J segment lost 4 bases and the V segment lost 1 base, leaving 5 bases of the junction unmatched. This CDR3 comprises 15 residues. The germline V gene encodes CDR1 SGHRS and CDR2 YFSETQ. The CDR3 spells CASSLTTGGRETQYF. For the CDR3, the DNA is TGCGCCAGCAGCTTGACCACAGGGGGCAGAGAGACCCAGTACTTC.

In this sample, this clone turned up once. The chain employs TRBV5-1 and TRBJ1-5; D is ambiguous. The ends were cut back, 0 bases at V and 4 bases at J, with 8 bases in the middle. Germline lookup yields CDR1 SGHRS and CDR2 YFSETQ. The CDR3 sequence is 14 residues long. Here the CDR3 DNA reads TGCGCCAGCAGCTTGGGTGTCAGTAATCAGCCCCAGCATTTT. Residues: CASSLGVSNQPQHF.

The rearrangement uses TRBV7-9 and TRBJ1-1, with 11 bases matching TRBD1. The CDR3 is 16 amino acids. Germline lookup yields CDR1 SEHNR and CDR2 FQNEAQ (reference sequence). Trimming cost V 5 bases and J 4 bases; bases outside gene matches: 9. In DNA form, the CDR3 reads TGTGCCAGCAGCAGGACAGGGGGCAGGGTAGGCACTGAAGCTTTCTTT. This sequence encodes CASSRTGGRVGTEAFF.

The gene calls are TRBV5-1 and TRBJ1-2; TRBD1 aligns across 12 bases. The CDR3 extends over 17 amino acids. CDR1 and CDR2 (germline): SGHRS, YFSETQ. The junction had 9 bases not matched to a gene; V was cut back by 2 bases and J by 4 bases. CDR3 in amino acids: CASSLTGQGAQSYGYTF. The CDR3 region has the DNA TGCGCCAGCAGCTTAACGGGACAGGGGGCGCAGTCCTATGGCTACACCTTC.

Of note for this clone: At one end, the junction sequence differs from germline, possibly due to a read error. The rearrangement uses TRBV7-9 and TRBJ2-5; 11 positions agree with TRBD2. This CDR3 spans 14 amino acids. CDR1 is SEHNR and CDR2 is FQNEAQ in the germline V gene (reference sequence). CDR3 nucleotides: TGTGCCAGCAGCCTAGCGGGGGGACGAGAGACCCAGTACTTC. It yields the protein CASSLAGGRETQYF.

The rearrangement links TRBV5-8 to TRBJ2-3; the match to TRBD2 covers 8 bases. This CDR3 has 17 residues. Trimming took 3 bases from V and 2 from J; bases not matched to a gene: 11. Germline CDR1 reads SGHTS; CDR2 reads YDEGEE. This chain's CDR3 is CASSSFVGGAYTDTQYF. In nucleotides, the CDR3 is TGTGCCAGCAGCTCCTTTGTCGGGGGGGCTTACACAGATACGCAGTATTTT.

This chain connects TRBV11-2 to TRBJ1-1; weak D call: TRBD1 (5 bases). The CDR3 has 13 amino acids. Germline values: CDR1 SGHAT, CDR2 FQNNGV. V dropped 1 base and J dropped 4 bases, with 7 bases sitting between them. The DNA for the CDR3 is TGTGCCAGCAGCTTAGGCAGGGCCACTGAAGCTTTCTTT. Translation gives CASSLGRATEAFF.

The CDR3 protein is CASSFGLAGGGPYNEQFF. DNA of the CDR3: TGTGCCAGCAGCTTCGGACTAGCGGGGGGGGGCCCCTACAATGAGCAGTTCTTC. The chain recombines TRBV7-2 with TRBJ2-1; 15 positions agree with TRBD2. Trimming cost V 3 bases and J 2 bases; bases outside gene matches: 5. The CDR3 is 18 residues long. Germline V gene lookup returns CDR1 SGHTA and CDR2 FQGNSA.

The V gene is TRBV28, the J gene TRBJ2-5, with 8 bases aligning to TRBD1. CDR1 and CDR2 (germline): MDHEN, SYDVKM. The J segment lost 4 bases and the V segment lost 5 bases, leaving 6 bases of the junction unmatched. The CDR3 runs to 14 residues. CDR3 sequence: CASSQGALGETQYF. CDR3 sequence (DNA): TGTGCCAGCAGTCAGGGGGCGCTAGGAGAGACCCAGTACTTC.

V gene TRBV6-4 combines with J gene TRBJ1-4; D perhaps matches TRBD1 (5 bases). V shed 2 bases and J shed 6 bases, with 10 bases lying between them. CDR1 and CDR2 from the germline V gene are MRHNA and SNTAGT. The CDR3 has 14 amino acids. CDR3 amino acids: CASSDRAGYEKLFF. For the CDR3, the DNA is TGTGCCAGCAGTGACAGGGCAGGGTATGAAAAACTGTTTTTT.

The chain combines TRBV10-1 with TRBJ2-5; tentatively, D is TRBD1 (5 bases). Trimming left V 4 bases short and J 2 bases short, with 8 bases between. CDR1 WNHNN and CDR2 SYGVQD come from the germline V gene (reference sequence). CDR3 size: 13 residues. CDR3 DNA: TGCGCCAGCAGTGGACAGTTACAAGAGACCCAGTACTTC. This encodes CASSGQLQETQYF.

Here the CDR3 reads CASSIHLQGYEQYF. The CDR3 DNA reads as TGTGCCAGTAGTATCCATTTACAGGGCTACGAGCAGTACTTC. The V gene is TRBV19, the J gene TRBJ2-7; tentatively, D is TRBD1 (6 bases). CDR3 size: 14 residues. Trimming cost V 3 bases and J 3 bases, with 12 bases left between them. Germline V gene sequence: CDR1 LNHDA, CDR2 SQIVND (reference sequence). The whole variable domain, filled in from reference TRBV19 and TRBJ2-7, reads DGGITQSPKYLFRKEGQNVTLSCEQNLNHDAMYWYRQDPGQGLRLIYYSQIVNDFQKGDIAEGYSVSREKKESFPLTVTSAQKNPTAFYLCASSIHLQGYEQYFGPGTRLTVT.

In nucleotides, the CDR3 is TGTGCCAGCAAGATACAGGGCTCTGGGGCCAACGTCCTGACTTTC. Translated: CASKIQGSGANVLTF. The rearrangement links TRBV6-5 to TRBJ2-6; maybe TRBD1 (6 bases). Trimming stripped 7 bases from V and 0 bases from J, with 10 bases between. CDR3 size: 15 residues. The germline CDR1 and CDR2 sequences are MNHEY and SVGAGI.

The chain recombines TRBV18 with TRBJ2-5; D not resolved. The DNA end is a closer match to TRBJ2-7, so the J assignment may be wrong. The germline CDR1 and CDR2 sequences are KGHSH and LQKENI. The CDR3 spans 13 residues. DNA of the CDR3: TGTGCCAGCTCACCACCATCCTCCTACGAGCAGTACTTC. It is translated as CASSPPSSYEQYF.

This clone was seen once. This sequence joins TRBV7-9 and TRBJ1-6; maybe TRBD1 (5 bases). Trimming took 1 base from V and 7 from J, leaving 23 bases between them. This CDR3 has 19 amino acids. Per germline, CDR1 SEHNR and CDR2 FQNEAQ (reference sequence). This chain's CDR3 is CASSLDHLGGGTSNSPLHF. CDR3 nucleotides: TGTGCCAGCAGCTTAGACCATCTTGGGGGGGGTACATCCAATTCACCCCTCCACTTT.

The sample holds one count of this clone. V usage is TRBV29-1 and J usage is TRBJ1-2; 8 bases match TRBD1. Germline loops: CDR1 SQVTM, CDR2 ANQGSEA. After removal of 4 bases from V and 7 bases from J, the junction contained 11 bases not matched to a gene. This CDR3 comprises 14 residues. CDR3 DNA: TGCAGCGTTGGCCGAATTGGACAGGGACGTGGCTACACCTTC. Encoded protein: CSVGRIGQGRGYTF.

The chain is built from TRBV15 and TRBJ1-1, with 9 bases fitting TRBD1. CDR1 is LNHNV and CDR2 is YYDKDF in the germline V gene (reference sequence). V was pared by 2 bases and J by 1 base, with 2 bases of the junction left unmatched. The CDR3 runs to 15 residues. CDR3 protein: CATSRLGQGNTEAFF. CDR3 sequence (DNA): TGTGCCACCAGCAGATTGGGACAGGGGAACACTGAAGCTTTCTTT. The whole variable domain, remainder taken from reference TRBV15 and TRBJ1-1, is DAMVIQNPRYQVTQFGKPVTLSCSQTLNHNVMYWYQQKSSQAPKLLFHYYDKDFNNEADTPDNFQSRRPNTSFCFLDIRSPGLGDTAMYLCATSRLGQGNTEAFFGQGTRLTVV.

This clone was detected once. The J gene is TRBJ2-7, the V gene TRBV7-2; D perhaps matches TRBD2 (7 bases). CDR3 length: 16 residues. V was clipped by 4 bases and J by 7 bases, with 23 bases between them. In germline, CDR1 is SGHTA, CDR2 FQGNSA. CDR3 loop: CASSSYWGGALGEQYF. The CDR3 DNA sequence: TGTGCCAGCAGCTCCTACTGGGGGGGGGCCTTAGGAGAGCAGTACTTC.

For the CDR3, the DNA is TGTGCCAGCAGCCTCCTGGGACAGCGGTTTTTTCCTGAAGCTTTCTTT. It specifies CASSLLGQRFFPEAFF. This rearrangement joins TRBV13 to TRBJ1-1, with TRBD1 matching over 7 bases. Germline CDR1 and CDR2: PRHDT and FYEKMQ (reference sequence). Trimming removed 5 bases from V and 6 bases from J; junction bases left unmatched: 15. This CDR3 is 16 amino acids long.

The V gene is TRBV5-1, the J gene TRBJ2-3; weak D call: TRBD1 (5 bases). The CDR3 extends over 16 amino acids. CDR1 SGHRS and CDR2 YFSETQ come from the germline V gene. V was cut by 3 bases and J by 1 base, with 15 bases left in between. DNA of the CDR3: TGCGCCAGCAGCTCGGACCCCCAAGGGGGCACAGATACGCAGTATTTT. It yields the protein CASSSDPQGGTDTQYF.

The gene calls are TRBV14 and TRBJ2-1, with D unclear. The CDR3 extends over 16 amino acids. Trimming took off 3 bases at V and 4 bases at J, with 16 bases between the two ends. Germline V gene sequence: CDR1 SGHDN, CDR2 FVKESK. CDR3 protein: CASSQSLSPQYNEQFF. CDR3 coding DNA: TGTGCCAGCAGCCAGTCACTATCCCCCCAGTACAATGAGCAGTTCTTC.